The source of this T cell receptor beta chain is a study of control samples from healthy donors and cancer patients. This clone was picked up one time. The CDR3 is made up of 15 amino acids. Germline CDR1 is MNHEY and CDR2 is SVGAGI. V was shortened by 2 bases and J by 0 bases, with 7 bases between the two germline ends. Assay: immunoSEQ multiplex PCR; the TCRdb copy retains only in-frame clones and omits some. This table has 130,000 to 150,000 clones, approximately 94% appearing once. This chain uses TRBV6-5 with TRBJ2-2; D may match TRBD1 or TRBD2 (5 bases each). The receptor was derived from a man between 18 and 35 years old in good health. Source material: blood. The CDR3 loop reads CASSYRGSNTGELFF. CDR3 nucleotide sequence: TGTGCCAGCAGTTACCGGGGCTCGAACACCGGGGAGCTGTTTTTT.